These 9 T cell receptor beta chains were all obtained from the same sample, sequenced in a study of patients and donors after allogeneic stem cell transplantation. Each CDR3 protein gets one entry after TCRdb re-called the RT-PCR reads with MiXCR. The sample holds about a million distinct CDR3 sequences; 15% to 20% are singletons and the top ten take around 5.5%. The sample was blood, either unsorted or a sorted T cell fraction (not recorded which). Receptors originate from a human donor who was either an allogeneic HSCT recipient or a stem cell or donor lymphocyte infusion donor (not recorded which). It is not recorded whose cells these are; they may come from a transplant donor.

The rearrangement uses TRBV24-1 and TRBJ2-7; D possibly corresponds to TRBD2 (6 bases). This CDR3 has 14 amino acids. V shed 4 bases and J shed 2 bases, with 11 bases lying between them. The V gene's germline CDR1 is KGHDR and CDR2 SFDVKD. CDR3 sequence: CATSDRTTAYEQYF. The CDR3 bases are TGTGCCACCAGTGACCGGACTACAGCCTACGAGCAGTACTTC.

The table lists this clonotype with a few counts. V gene TRBV6-1 combines with J gene TRBJ1-1; 7 nucleotides line up with TRBD1. J gave up 8 bases and V 6 bases, and 9 bases lay outside the gene matches. The germline CDR1 and CDR2 sequences are MNHNS and SASEGT. The CDR3 extends over 13 amino acids. DNA for the CDR3: TGTGCCAGCAGCCTCACACGCAGGGGGGAAGCTTTCTTT. Protein: CASSLTRRGEAFF.

This chain joins TRBV20-1 and TRBJ2-7; D not resolved. The V and J ends lost 4 bases and 7 bases respectively, with 8 bases between them. Germline loops: CDR1 DFQATT, CDR2 SNEGSKA (reference sequence). The CDR3 extends over 10 amino acids. CDR3 loop: CSAILWEQYF. DNA of the CDR3: TGCAGTGCTATCTTATGGGAGCAGTACTTC.

V gene TRBV5-1 combines with J gene TRBJ2-7; a weak D match, TRBD1 (6 bases). CDR1 is SGHRS and CDR2 is YFSETQ in the germline V gene. The CDR3 consists of 15 residues. V lost 3 bases and J lost 3, with 16 bases in between. The CDR3: CASSYLYRVRYEQYF. The CDR3 DNA reads as TGCGCCAGCAGCTACCTATACAGGGTGCGCTACGAGCAGTACTTC.

V usage is TRBV20-1 and J usage is TRBJ2-3; 8 bases are a match to TRBD2. The J segment lost 0 bases and the V segment lost 0 bases, leaving 5 bases of the junction unmatched. The CDR3 contains 16 residues. Germline V gene lookup returns CDR1 DFQATT and CDR2 SNEGSKA (reference sequence). As DNA, the CDR3 is TGCAGTGCTAGAGATCGGGGGGGGTCTAGCACAGATACGCAGTATTTT. It is translated as CSARDRGGSSTDTQYF.

This clonotype was counted at least ten times. The chain couples TRBV29-1 to TRBJ2-7; the match to TRBD1 covers 7 bases. The ends lost 6 bases at V and 3 bases at J; junction bases unmatched: 5. In germline, CDR1 is SQVTM, CDR2 ANQGSEA. The CDR3 length is 12 residues. Here the CDR3 DNA reads TGCAGCGTAGGGGGCCAGGGCTACGAGCAGTACTTC. Translation: CSVGGQGYEQYF.

This clonotype was detected only a few times. The chain has TRBV10-3 and TRBJ2-1, with 8 bases that match TRBD2. Trimming cost V 4 bases and J 10 bases; bases outside gene matches: 9. Germline values: CDR1 ENHRY, CDR2 SYGVKD. CDR3 length: 14 residues. The CDR3 loop is CAISAAGGLREQFF. In nucleotides, the CDR3 is TGTGCCATCAGTGCTGCGGGAGGCCTTCGAGAGCAGTTCTTC.

This clonotype was seen repeatedly, ten times or more. This sequence joins TRBV29-1 and TRBJ1-1; D is undetermined. The length of the CDR3 is 14 residues. The germline V gene encodes CDR1 SQVTM and CDR2 ANQGSEA. Trimming left V 1 base short and J 1 base short, with 10 bases between. Here the CDR3 DNA reads TGCAGCGTTGAAGGTATCGCCCGGAACACTGAAGCTTTCTTT. Protein: CSVEGIARNTEAFF.

This clonotype was counted a few times. This chain links TRBV18 with TRBJ2-7; 11 nucleotides match TRBD2. The junction had 6 bases not matched to a gene; V was cut back by 3 bases and J by 5 bases. This CDR3 is built from 15 residues. Germline V gene sequence: CDR1 KGHSH, CDR2 LQKENI. CDR3 residues: CASSPKTSGTDEQYF. The CDR3 DNA reads TGTGCCAGCTCACCGAAGACTAGCGGGACCGACGAGCAGTACTTC.